This is a list of T cell receptor beta chains from one sample in a study of long-term antiretroviral therapy in people with HIV. Data came from immunoSEQ multiplex PCR; TCRdb stores just in-frame clones and leaves some out. The sample has around 25,000 clones, 90% to 95% seen once. The sample here was unsorted PBMCs, taken about 4.7 years after starting antiretroviral therapy. The receptors here all came from a woman aged 50 to 65 with HIV. The CDR3 runs from the conserved cysteine through the conserved F or W. D genes are given only for firm matches. Only part of the rows carry a size: once, few, many, or a class if the clone is expanded.

TRBV6-1	TRBJ1-5	NA	NA	TGTGCCAGCAGTGAAGGGCAGAATAGCAATCAGCCCCAGCATTTT	CASSEGQNSNQPQHF
TRBV1	TRBJ2-7	NA	NA	TGCACCAGCAGCGAGTTCAGGACTAGTCTATACGAGCAGTACTTC	CTSSEFRTSLYEQYF
TRBV13	TRBJ2-3	TRBD2	NA	TGTGCCAGCAGCCCTAGGACTAGCGGGGGAGATACGCAGTATTTT	CASSPRTSGGDTQYF
TRBV7-3	TRBJ2-6	NA	NA	TGTGCCAGCAGCCGCGGCCAACCCTCTGGGGCCAACGTCCTGACTTTC	CASSRGQPSGANVLTF
TRBV4-1	TRBJ2-3	TRBD1	NA	TGCGCCAGTTGTAACCTTGGGACAGCCACGGATACGCAGTATTTT	CASCNLGTATDTQYF
TRBV28	TRBJ2-4	NA	NA	TGTGCCAGCAGTTTGACAACCGAATTCCTTGGGGCCCAGTACTTC	CASSLTTEFLGAQYF
TRBV28	TRBJ1-5	TRBD1	NA	TGTGCCAGCAGTTCGGACAGGGAAAGGGGTCAGCCCCAGCATTTT	CASSSDRERGQPQHF
TRBV28	TRBJ1-2	NA	NA	TGTGCCACGCAGGGGATGGAGTATGGCTACACCTTC	CATQGMEYGYTF
TRBV9	TRBJ2-1	NA	few	TGTGCCAGCAGCCCTTTCCTTGGGGGAGAATATGAGCAGTTCTTC	CASSPFLGGEYEQFF
TRBV18	TRBJ2-7	TRBD2	NA	TGTGCCAGCTCCCCCCTGTTTAGCGGGAGTTCAGGGGTCGAGCAGTACTTC	CASSPLFSGSSGVEQYF
TRBV19	TRBJ2-3	NA	NA	TGTGCCAGTAGTGTGGTCGGGCAAGATACGCAGTATTTT	CASSVVGQDTQYF
TRBV18	TRBJ2-2	TRBD1	NA	TGTGCCAGCCGACAGGGTTCGGACACCGGGGAGCTGTTTTTT	CASRQGSDTGELFF
TRBV7-8	TRBJ2-7	TRBD1	NA	TGTGCCAGCAAAACAGGGGCCCGCAACGAGCAGTACTTC	CASKTGARNEQYF
TRBV6-5	TRBJ2-7	NA	once	TGTGCCAGCAAGGGATGGATACCCGAGGGCGAGCAGTACTTC	CASKGWIPEGEQYF
TRBV29-1	TRBJ2-2	NA	NA	TGCAGCGTTCTTGCTGCCCAGAACACCGGGGAGCTGTTTTTT	CSVLAAQNTGELFF
TRBV5-1	TRBJ2-1	TRBD2	NA	TGCGCCAGCACCTTGCTGGCGACTAGCGCGCACAATGAGCAGTTCTTC	CASTLLATSAHNEQFF
TRBV10-3	TRBJ1-2	TRBD1	NA	TGTGCCATCAGTGAGTCGACAGGGGCCCAACCAAACTATGGCTACACCTTC	CAISESTGAQPNYGYTF
TRBV7-2	TRBJ2-5	NA	NA	TGTGCCAGCCAGGTAGGGCGAAACCAAGAGACCCAGTACTTC	CASQVGRNQETQYF
TRBV6-5	TRBJ2-7	TRBD2	once	TGTGCCAGCAGACTGAGCGGGAGTTCCTACGAGCAGTACTTC	CASRLSGSSYEQYF
TRBV7-2	TRBJ2-1	NA	NA	TGTGCCAGCAGCTTAAGGATGGGAGCTCGGTACAATGAGCAGTTCTTC	CASSLRMGARYNEQFF
TRBV7-9	TRBJ2-5	TRBD2	NA	TGTGCCAGCAGCAATCACCGTGGCGGGAGGCCCAATTCCTGGGAGACCCAGTACTTC	CASSNHRGGRPNSWETQYF
TRBV5-4	TRBJ1-1	TRBD1	NA	TGTGCCAGCAGACCTGACAGGGGCGGGCTTTCTGAAGCTTTCTTT	CASRPDRGGLSEAFF
TRBV11-2	TRBJ2-1	NA	NA	TGTGCCAGCAGCTTAATTCGGGGAGTGTATGAGCAGTTCTTC	CASSLIRGVYEQFF
TRBV5-5	TRBJ2-3	TRBD2	NA	TGTGCCAGCAGCGCTTCCGGACTAGGCGACAGCACAGATACGCAGTATTTT	CASSASGLGDSTDTQYF
TRBV5-1	TRBJ1-2	NA	NA	TGCGCCAGCAGCTCGTCACGAGGGGCCAGTGATGGCTACACCTTC	CASSSSRGASDGYTF
TRBV9	TRBJ2-1	TRBD2	NA	TGTGCCAGCAGCGTAACTAGCGGTAACAATGAGCAGTTCTTC	CASSVTSGNNEQFF
TRBV6-1	TRBJ2-1	TRBD1	NA	TGTGCCAGCAGTGCCCCGGGACAGGGAGTCAATGAGCAGTTCTTC	CASSAPGQGVNEQFF
TRBV28	TRBJ1-5	TRBD1	NA	TGTGCCAGCAGTCCTACAGGGGGCGGTCAGCCCCAGCATTTT	CASSPTGGGQPQHF
TRBV7-2	TRBJ1-3	NA	NA	TGTGCCAGCAGCTTACAGGGAAACACCATATATTTT	CASSLQGNTIYF